These 24 T cell receptor beta chains were sequenced from one sample in a study of blood T cell repertoires in COVID-19 (dated by TCRdb to 2018 to 2020). Preparation of the library involved the immunoSEQ multiplex PCR assay. Entries here come from immuneACCESS through TCRdb and include only in-frame sequences with V and J called. Some clones fail to appear in such tables; in the studies checked, an unresolved V gene covers under half of the shortfall, and the cause of the remainder is unknown. A total of hundreds of thousands of clones appear in this sample, approximately 86% of them only once. About 3.5% of the sample belongs to the ten largest clones. Specimen: PBMCs or T cells enriched from blood (not recorded which). The receptors derive from a woman aged 40 to 55 with acute COVID-19.

The chain links TRBV27 to TRBJ2-3; TRBD1 agrees at 8 bases. The CDR3 spans 16 residues. V was clipped by 5 bases and J by 4 bases; unmatched bases: 11. CDR1 and CDR2 from the germline V gene are MNHEY and SMNVEV (reference sequence). The CDR3 reads CASSLAGTGHPDTQYF. In DNA form, the CDR3 reads TGTGCCAGCAGTCTAGCCGGGACAGGACACCCAGATACGCAGTATTTT.

This sequence joins TRBV21-1 and TRBJ1-3; the tabulated D call, TRBD1, remains unverified against the DNA. TRBV21-1 is recorded as a pseudogene. This CDR3 is built from 15 residues. The CDR3 loop reads CASSTRQTSGNTIYF. CDR3 in DNA: TGTGCCAGCAGCACCCGACAGACCTCTGGAAACACCATATATTTT.

Of note for this clone: This sample also contains other DNA sequences that code for the same CDR3. The chain employs TRBV27 and TRBJ1-2; the D gene is possibly TRBD1 (5 bases). V shed 2 bases and J shed 2 bases, with 6 bases lying between them. CDR1 MNHEY and CDR2 SMNVEV come from the germline V gene (reference sequence). This CDR3 spans 13 amino acids. This chain's CDR3 is CASSLTGNYGYTF. DNA of the CDR3: TGTGCCAGCAGTTTAACAGGAAACTATGGCTACACCTTC.

This chain joins TRBV6-5 and TRBJ1-6, with D uncertain. The CDR3 loop spans 15 amino acids. Germline CDR1 and CDR2: MNHEY and SVGAGI. V lost 2 bases and J lost 0, with 5 bases in between. The CDR3: CASSYGRSYNSPLHF. CDR3 DNA: TGTGCCAGCAGTTACGGCCGCTCCTATAATTCACCCCTCCACTTT.

V gene TRBV6-5 combines with J gene TRBJ1-4; D might be TRBD1 (5 bases). The germline V and J ends were trimmed by 6 bases and 8 bases, with 13 bases remaining between them. Looked up from germline, CDR1 is MNHEY and CDR2 is SVGAGI. The CDR3 contains 13 residues. CDR3 region: CASRVGQGEKLFF. CDR3 in DNA: TGTGCCAGCAGGGTCGGCCAGGGAGAAAAACTGTTTTTT.

The chain uses TRBV11-3 and TRBJ1-6, with 8 bases aligning to TRBD1. The CDR3 is made up of 17 amino acids. The V gene's germline CDR1 is SGHNT and CDR2 YENEEA. V shed 6 bases and J 4 bases; nucleotides not matched to a gene: 11. The CDR3 region is CASSSVSGGAYNSPLHF. DNA for the CDR3: TGTGCCAGCAGTTCAGTATCAGGGGGCGCATATAATTCACCCCTCCACTTT.

The V gene is TRBV9, the J gene TRBJ2-2, with 14 nucleotides matching TRBD2. V shed 5 bases and J 4 bases; nucleotides not matched to a gene: 10. Germline CDR1 and CDR2: SGDLS and YYNGEE. The CDR3 has 18 residues. CDR3 in DNA: TGTGCCAGCAGGGGGGGGACTAGCGGGAGTTACCCCACCGGGGAGCTGTTTTTT. Translating gives CASRGGTSGSYPTGELFF.

The chain has TRBV2 and TRBJ2-1, with D possibly TRBD2 on 6 matching bases. Germline values: CDR1 SNHLY, CDR2 FYNNEI. V was pared by 6 bases and J by 5 bases, with 14 bases between. CDR3 length: 14 residues. CDR3 in amino acids: CASSRETGDNEQFF. CDR3 coding DNA: TGTGCCAGCAGCAGGGAGACGGGGGACAATGAGCAGTTCTTC. The full variable domain, completed using reference TRBV2 and TRBJ2-1, is EPEVTQTPSHQVTQMGQEVILRCVPISNHLYFYWYRQILGQKVEFLVSFYNNEISEKSEIFDDQFSVERPDGSNFTLKIRSTKLEDSAMYFCASSRETGDNEQFFGPGTRLTVL.

The chain combines TRBV24-1 with TRBJ2-1; D remains unclear. The V end lost 5 bases, the J end lost 4 bases, and 11 bases lay between the germline ends. This CDR3 is 14 amino acids long. In germline, CDR1 is KGHDR, CDR2 SFDVKD. In DNA form, the CDR3 reads TGTGCCACCAGTGGCGGAATACGGTACAATGAGCAGTTCTTC. Residues: CATSGGIRYNEQFF.

V and J are TRBV3-1 (or the pseudogene TRBV3-2) and TRBJ2-1, with TRBD2 matching over 11 bases. The ends lost 6 bases at V and 8 bases at J; junction bases unmatched: 6. There are 14 residues in the CDR3. Germline V CDR1 and CDR2: LGHDT, YNNKEL (reference sequence). The CDR3: CASRPLAGGDEQFF. The CDR3 nucleotides are TGTGCCAGCAGACCCCTAGCGGGAGGAGATGAGCAGTTCTTC.

The table lists this clone with many counts. The rearrangement uses TRBV21-1 and TRBJ2-7; the DNA was not used to check the table's D call, TRBD2. TRBV21-1 is given as a pseudogene. The CDR3 has 20 residues. The CDR3 bases are TGTGCCAGCAGCAAAGTCGGGGTTAAGTATACAAGGCTCCAGAGGAACGAGCAGTACTTC. Protein sequence: CASSKVGVKYTRLQRNEQYF.

The chain carries TRBV30 and TRBJ2-4; D uncertain. CDR1 is GTSNPN, CDR2 SVGIG, per germline (reference sequence). The V gene lost 2 bases and the J gene lost 4 bases, with 12 bases spanning the gap. CDR3 length: 14 amino acids. CDR3 sequence: CAWSSGGSKNIQYF. The CDR3 DNA is TGTGCCTGGAGTTCAGGTGGATCGAAAAACATTCAGTACTTC.

The gene calls are TRBV3-1 (or the pseudogene TRBV3-2) and TRBJ2-3; 8 bases are a match to TRBD2. The trim removed 4 bases at V and 3 bases at J, leaving 9 bases unmatched. CDR1 LGHDT and CDR2 YNNKEL come from the germline V gene (reference sequence). There are 16 residues in the CDR3. DNA of the CDR3: TGTGCCAGCAGCCCCGCAACGGGAGGGCCAACAGATACGCAGTATTTT. As protein: CASSPATGGPTDTQYF.

V and J are TRBV4-1 and TRBJ2-7; possibly TRBD2 for D (5 bases). V lost 4 bases to trimming and J lost 1 base, with 14 bases between them. CDR1 and CDR2 from the germline V gene are MGHRA and YSYEKL. The CDR3 has 15 residues. CDR3 amino acids: CASSPHGGSSYEQYF. Here the CDR3 DNA reads TGCGCCAGCAGCCCCCATGGAGGATCATCCTACGAGCAGTACTTC.

The chain uses TRBV5-1 and TRBJ1-1; 9 positions match TRBD1. CDR3 size: 14 residues. The trim removed 2 bases at V and 7 bases at J, leaving 6 bases unmatched. CDR1 and CDR2 (germline): SGHRS, YFSETQ. The CDR3 coding sequence is TGCGCCAGCAGCTTTTTTGAGGGACAGGGTGAAGCTTTCTTT. Translating it yields CASSFFEGQGEAFF.

The J gene is TRBJ1-5, the V gene TRBV9; maybe TRBD1 (6 bases). CDR1 is SGDLS and CDR2 is YYNGEE in the germline V gene. There are 14 residues in the CDR3. Trimming took 4 bases from V and 7 from J, leaving 15 bases between them. DNA of the CDR3: TGTGCCAGCAGCCTGGACAGCACGTCGCAGCCCCAGCATTTT. Protein: CASSLDSTSQPQHF.

The chain employs TRBV30 and TRBJ1-1; D is perhaps TRBD1 (5 bases). Germline CDR1 GTSNPN, CDR2 SVGIG (reference sequence). The CDR3 is 12 amino acids. V was cut by 8 bases and J by 2 bases, with 12 bases left in between. CDR3 nucleotide sequence: TGTGCCGAGATGACAGAAAACACTGAAGCTTTCTTT. Protein sequence: CAEMTENTEAFF. The whole variable domain, remainder taken from reference TRBV30 and TRBJ1-1, is SQTIHQWPATLVQPVGSPLSLECTVEGTSNPNLYWYRQAAGRGLQLLFYSVGIGQISSEVPQNLSASRPQDRQFILSSKKLLLSDSGFYLCAEMTENTEAFFGQGTRLTVV.

V is TRBV27 and J is TRBJ1-1; 8 bases line up with TRBD1. Germline trimming cut 3 bases from V and 5 bases from J; bases unmatched to any gene: 8. Germline loops: CDR1 MNHEY, CDR2 SMNVEV (reference sequence). This CDR3 has 15 amino acids. This CDR3 is CASSFHGQGSTEAFF. The CDR3, as DNA: TGTGCCAGCAGTTTTCACGGACAGGGTTCAACTGAAGCTTTCTTT.

This chain links TRBV5-1 with TRBJ1-1; D is unclear. Germline lookup yields CDR1 SGHRS and CDR2 YFSETQ. CDR3 size: 14 residues. The ends were cut back, 4 bases at V and 4 bases at J, with 14 bases in the middle. Here the CDR3 reads CASSSTGGITEAFF. The CDR3 DNA is TGCGCCAGCAGCAGCACCGGAGGGATCACTGAAGCTTTCTTT.

The rearrangement links TRBV5-1 to TRBJ2-5; 14 bases are a match to TRBD2. Germline loops: CDR1 SGHRS, CDR2 YFSETQ. The V segment lost 4 bases and the J segment 5 bases; nucleotides outside the gene matches: 10. The CDR3 is 17 residues long. The CDR3 reads CASSMKAGTSGSETQYF. DNA of the CDR3: TGCGCCAGCAGCATGAAAGCCGGGACTAGCGGGAGTGAGACCCAGTACTTC.

This clone showed up just a few times. The chain uses TRBV29-1 and TRBJ1-5; TRBD1 matches 9 bases. With 6 bases clipped from V and 5 bases from J, the junction kept 5 bases outside the gene matches. CDR1 and CDR2 (germline): SQVTM, ANQGSEA. The CDR3 has 13 residues. The CDR3 DNA sequence: TGCAGCGTGGGACAGGGCAAGGATCAGCCCCAGCATTTT. This translates into CSVGQGKDQPQHF. Using reference TRBV29-1 and TRBJ1-5 for the parts outside the CDR3, the full variable domain is SAVISQKPSRDICQRGTSLTIQCQVDSQVTMMFWYRQQPGQSLTLIATANQGSEATYESGFVIDKFPISRPNLTFSTLTVSNMSPEDSSIYLCSVGQGKDQPQHFGDGTRLSIL.

The V call is TRBV27, the J call TRBJ1-4; possibly TRBD1 for D (5 bases). CDR3 length equals 15 residues. V gave up 0 bases and J gave up 8 bases, with 13 bases separating them. Per germline, CDR1 MNHEY and CDR2 SMNVEV (reference sequence). The DNA for the CDR3 is TGTGCCAGCAGTTTATCGGTCAGGGCGACCGAAAAACTGTTTTTT. It is translated as CASSLSVRATEKLFF.

This chain uses TRBV24-1 with TRBJ2-1; D not resolved. V dropped 4 bases and J dropped 0 bases, with 15 bases sitting between them. Germline V gives CDR1 KGHDR, CDR2 SFDVKD. This CDR3 has 17 residues. The CDR3: CATSDPYLASSYNEQFF. In nucleotides, the CDR3 is TGTGCCACCAGTGACCCCTATTTAGCTAGCTCCTACAATGAGCAGTTCTTC.

This clone was detected only a few times. The chain couples TRBV5-1 to TRBJ1-5, with D maybe TRBD1 (5 bases). Trimming cost V 4 bases and J 3 bases, with 11 bases left between them. The germline V gene encodes CDR1 SGHRS and CDR2 YFSETQ. This CDR3 has 14 amino acids. The CDR3 region is CASSPQGPNQPQHF. In DNA form, the CDR3 reads TGCGCCAGCAGCCCCCAGGGTCCCAATCAGCCCCAGCATTTT.